This section outlines one T cell receptor beta chain sequence together with its context. Its antigen remains unknown. The sample belongs to a study of T cells in localized non-small cell lung cancer. Notes on the study in general: Heterogeneity stays possible, as sequencing covered only one tumor region. A higher density of T cells in blood coincided with extended overall survival.

Generated by immunoSEQ multiplex PCR, the TCRdb table keeps only in-frame clones and is missing some. The sample carries 25,000 to 35,000 clones, around nine tenths recorded once. Trimming removed 5 bases from V and 1 base from J; junction bases left unmatched: 1. Germline loops: CDR1 MRHNA, CDR2 SNTAGT. This CDR3 region has 14 residues. This rearrangement joins TRBV6-4 to TRBJ2-3; 9 nucleotides match TRBD2. This TCR was recovered from a female donor older than 55 with stage III squamous cell lung carcinoma. This specimen was peripheral blood, taken before any cancer treatment. CDR3 sequence reads: CASSPSGGTDTQYF. In DNA form, the CDR3 reads TGTGCCAGCAGTCCTAGCGGGGGCACAGATACGCAGTATTTT.